This T cell receptor (beta chain) derives from a study of STAT3 mutations in large granular lymphocyte leukemia. Across the study: Roughly half of the longitudinally sequenced T-LGLL patients carried detectable canonical activating STAT3 mutations. Study-level findings and limits: All newly emerging clones after therapy were STAT3 wild type. Every T-cell large granular lymphocyte leukemia patient had at least one immunodominant TCR beta clonotype.

Measured with immunoSEQ multiplex PCR; TCRdb has only the in-frame clones, and not every one. Here the sample spans about 34,000 clones, approximately 86% being singletons. Concerning this clone: Its matching antigen is unknown.

Per germline, CDR1 SGHAT and CDR2 FQNNGV. Trimming removed 7 bases from V and 5 bases from J; junction bases left unmatched: 5. The CDR3 runs 14 residues. The chain combines TRBV11-2 with TRBJ2-2; 9 bases fit TRBD1. The sequence came from a man aged 55 to 70 with T-cell large granular lymphocyte leukemia. Some clones in this sample may be carry-over from other donors' samples. The sequenced sample was peripheral blood mononuclear cells. The CDR3 region is CASTPTGGTGELFF. DNA of the CDR3: TGTGCCAGCACCCCGACAGGGGGAACCGGGGAGCTGTTTTTT.